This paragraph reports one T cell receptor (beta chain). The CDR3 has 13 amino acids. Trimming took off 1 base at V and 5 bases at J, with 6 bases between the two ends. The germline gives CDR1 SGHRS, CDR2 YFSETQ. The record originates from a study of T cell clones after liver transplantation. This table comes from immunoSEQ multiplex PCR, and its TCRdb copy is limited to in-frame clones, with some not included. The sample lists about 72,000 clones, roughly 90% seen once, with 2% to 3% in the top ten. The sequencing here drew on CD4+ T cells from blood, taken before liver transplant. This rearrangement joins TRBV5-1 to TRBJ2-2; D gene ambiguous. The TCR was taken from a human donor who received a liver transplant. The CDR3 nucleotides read TGCGCCAGCAGCTTGTACCAAACCGGGGAGCTGTTTTTT. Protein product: CASSLYQTGELFF.